The 20 T cell receptor beta chains below all came from one sample that was sequenced in a study of human T cells and chemical hapten exposure. The time point is: patch test 2, 6 weeks after DPC sensitization. Treatment meaning: therapeutic diphenylcyclopropenone sensitization with weekly scalp DPC. TCRdb re-derived calls from the RACE reads in MiXCR, one entry per CDR3 protein. The sample has approximately 120,000 distinct CDR3 sequences; 9% to 9.5% are singletons. The sample in question was whole blood, obtained in connection with sensitization to the hapten diphenylcyclopropenone (DPC). These receptors were obtained from a woman aged 40 to 49 with alopecia areata. Some clones in this sample may be carry-over from other donors' samples.

This clonotype appeared a few times. This rearrangement joins TRBV3-1 to TRBJ1-2, with D perhaps matching TRBD1 (5 bases). This CDR3 spans 14 amino acids. CDR1 and CDR2 (germline): LGHDT, YNNKEL (reference sequence). V was pared by 4 bases and J by 1 base, with 10 bases between. The CDR3 DNA follows: TGTGCCAGCAGCCCACAGACAGATAACTATGGCTACACCTTC. Translated, it gives CASSPQTDNYGYTF.

This clonotype was counted only a few times. The genes are TRBV28 and TRBJ2-3; a weak D match, TRBD2 (6 bases). The V end lost 1 base, the J end lost 2 bases, and 13 bases lay between the germline ends. Germline V gene lookup returns CDR1 MDHEN and CDR2 SYDVKM. There are 16 residues in the CDR3. The chain's CDR3 is CASSLYGGGYTDTQYF. DNA for the CDR3: TGTGCCAGCAGTTTATATGGTGGAGGGTACACAGATACGCAGTATTTT.

V gene TRBV4-2 combines with J gene TRBJ2-1; D not certain. Trimming took 0 bases from V and 7 from J, leaving 4 bases between them. CDR3 size: 12 residues. Germline CDR1 reads LGHNA; CDR2 reads YNFKEQ. CDR3 sequence reads: CASSQDTNEQFF. The DNA of the CDR3 is TGTGCCAGCAGCCAAGATACGAATGAGCAGTTCTTC.

This clonotype has just a few counts. The genes are TRBV3-1 and TRBJ2-4; D is possibly TRBD2 (6 bases). The ends were cut back, 4 bases at V and 5 bases at J, with 15 bases in the middle. This CDR3 has 15 residues. CDR1 and CDR2 from the germline V gene are LGHDT and YNNKEL (reference sequence). The CDR3 DNA sequence: TGTGCCAGCAGCCGAAGCCGGGGGTTTCAAAACATTCAGTACTTC. It is translated as CASSRSRGFQNIQYF.

This clonotype occurred many times. This chain uses TRBV20-1 with TRBJ1-2; 11 nucleotides match TRBD1. Per the germline V gene, CDR1 is DFQATT and CDR2 is SNEGSKA (reference sequence). The CDR3 totals 14 residues. Trimming at V came to 6 bases and at J to 4 bases, leaving 7 bases not matched to a gene. CDR3 sequence reads: CSATRTGGFYGYTF. CDR3 bases: TGCAGTGCCACGAGGACAGGGGGCTTCTATGGCTACACCTTC.

This sequence joins TRBV4-2 and TRBJ2-1; 9 bases agree with TRBD2. V shed 0 bases and J 9 bases; nucleotides not matched to a gene: 9. In germline, CDR1 is LGHNA, CDR2 YNFKEQ. CDR3 length equals 16 residues. For the CDR3, the DNA is TGTGCCAGCAGCCAAGATCGTCCTAGCGGGGTAGCTGAGCAGTTCTTC. Translating gives CASSQDRPSGVAEQFF.

This clonotype was seen repeatedly, ten times or more. The V call is TRBV27, the J call TRBJ2-7; TRBD1 agrees at 7 bases. With 3 bases clipped from V and 2 bases from J, the junction kept 10 bases outside the gene matches. The CDR3 length is 16 residues. The germline gives CDR1 MNHEY, CDR2 SMNVEV (reference sequence). The CDR3 loop reads CASSFQPGQITYEQYF. Written as DNA, the CDR3 is TGTGCCAGCAGTTTCCAACCGGGACAGATAACCTACGAGCAGTACTTC.

The chain uses TRBV6-5 and TRBJ1-4; D unclear. CDR3 length equals 15 residues. Germline values: CDR1 MNHEY, CDR2 SVGAGI. V shed 4 bases and J shed 5 bases, with 14 bases lying between them. CDR3 sequence reads: CASSSRYMVNEKLFF. CDR3 nucleotide sequence: TGTGCCAGCAGTTCGCGGTATATGGTCAATGAAAAACTGTTTTTT.

This clonotype showed up many times. The chain uses TRBV20-1 and TRBJ1-3; D might be TRBD1 (6 bases). V lost 6 bases and J lost 0, with 21 bases in between. There are 17 residues in the CDR3. The germline V gene has CDR1 DFQATT and CDR2 SNEGSKA (reference sequence). The CDR3 loop reads CSADPRQAPSSGNTIYF. The DNA for the CDR3 is TGCAGTGCGGACCCACGACAGGCCCCTAGCTCTGGAAACACCATATATTTT.

CDR3 sequence: CASSLGHYGYTF. The CDR3 DNA reads TGTGCCAGCAGCTTGGGACATTATGGCTACACCTTC. V and J are TRBV13 and TRBJ1-2; D possibly corresponds to TRBD1 (6 bases). Per the germline V gene, CDR1 is PRHDT and CDR2 is FYEKMQ (reference sequence). The V end was cut by 3 bases, the J end by 5 bases, with 7 bases between. The CDR3 is made up of 12 amino acids.

The sample holds a few counts of this clonotype. J is TRBJ1-1 and V is TRBV7-2; D might be TRBD1 (5 bases). Trimming took 1 base from V and 0 from J, leaving 15 bases between them. Germline assignment: CDR1 SGHTA and CDR2 FQGNSA. The CDR3 is made up of 17 amino acids. The CDR3 DNA is TGTGCCAGCAGCTTAGTAGGGGTAGGAGGGATGAACACTGAAGCTTTCTTT. Encoded protein: CASSLVGVGGMNTEAFF.

Here the CDR3 DNA reads TGTGCCAGCAGCTTTTCAAGTTGGGGCTACACCTTC. Protein product: CASSFSSWGYTF. The V call is TRBV7-9, the J call TRBJ1-2; no firm D call. Trimming stripped 3 bases from V and 8 bases from J, with 10 bases between. The CDR3 totals 12 residues. In germline, CDR1 is SEHNR, CDR2 FQNEAQ (reference sequence).

This clonotype has only a few counts. The rearrangement links TRBV20-1 to TRBJ2-5; a weak D match, TRBD2 (5 bases). V lost 6 bases and J 5 bases, leaving 16 bases between the germline ends. The CDR3 has 13 amino acids. From germline, CDR1 is DFQATT and CDR2 SNEGSKA (reference sequence). CDR3 loop: CSAGGLALETQYF. For the CDR3, the DNA is TGCAGTGCAGGCGGGCTAGCCCTGGAGACCCAGTACTTC.

V usage is TRBV29-1 and J usage is TRBJ2-1, with D perhaps TRBD2 (5 bases). V was cut by 7 bases and J by 8 bases, with 12 bases left in between. Germline V gene data show CDR1 as SQVTM and CDR2 as ANQGSEA. This CDR3 region has 11 residues. The CDR3 DNA reads as TGCAGCGCTCTAGGAGGCCATGAGCAGTTCTTC. Translation gives CSALGGHEQFF.

This clonotype was counted many times. This chain uses TRBV28 with TRBJ2-6; TRBD1 might be the D (6 bases). From germline, CDR1 is MDHEN and CDR2 SYDVKM. Trimming stripped 4 bases from V and 2 bases from J, with 9 bases between. CDR3 length equals 15 residues. The CDR3, as DNA: TGTGCCAGCAGTTCACCAGGGGCTGGGGCCAACGTCCTGACTTTC. Protein product: CASSSPGAGANVLTF.

This clonotype appeared many times. V usage is TRBV6-4 and J usage is TRBJ1-1; 8 bases align to TRBD1. The trim removed 6 bases at V and 5 bases at J, leaving 8 bases unmatched. Germline CDR1 is MRHNA and CDR2 is SNTAGT. The CDR3 runs 14 residues. CDR3 bases: TGTGCCAGCAGCAACGGACAGGGAGAAACTGAAGCTTTCTTT. Translating gives CASSNGQGETEAFF.

This clonotype was counted many times. This sequence joins TRBV21-1 and TRBJ2-7. TRBV21-1 is reported as a pseudogene. This CDR3 spans 14 amino acids. Here the CDR3 reads CASPEAAGSYEQYF. The CDR3 coding sequence is TGTGCCAGCCCAGAGGCGGCCGGATCCTACGAGCAGTACTTC.

Many counts were recorded for this clonotype. The chain combines TRBV7-6 with TRBJ2-2; D ambiguous. The germline V and J ends were trimmed by 5 bases and 6 bases, with 13 bases remaining between them. Germline V gives CDR1 SGHVS, CDR2 FNYEAQ. The CDR3 consists of 14 residues. The CDR3, as DNA: TGTGCCAGCAGCCCACAGAATTCAGCCGGGGAGCTGTTTTTT. Protein: CASSPQNSAGELFF.

V is TRBV27 and J is TRBJ2-2; D remains unclear. V was cut by 4 bases and J by 4 bases, with 13 bases left in between. The germline CDR1 and CDR2 sequences are MNHEY and SMNVEV (reference sequence). This CDR3 has 15 amino acids. The CDR3 sequence: CASSYRAAGTGELFF. As DNA, the CDR3 is TGTGCCAGCAGTTACCGTGCAGCCGGCACCGGGGAGCTGTTTTTT.

At least ten counts were recorded for this clonotype. V and J are TRBV6-2 or TRBV6-3 and TRBJ2-1; 11 positions agree with TRBD2. Germline V gene lookup returns CDR1 MNHEY and CDR2 SVGEGT. Trimming at V came to 6 bases and at J to 4 bases, leaving 5 bases not matched to a gene. The CDR3 contains 15 residues. In DNA form, the CDR3 reads TGTGCCAGCAGCCCTCCTAGCGGGGGGTACAATGAGCAGTTCTTC. Its translation: CASSPPSGGYNEQFF.